These 21 T cell receptor beta chains were sequenced from one sample in a study of OX40 agonist ivuxolimab in advanced cancers. Clones were sequenced by immunoSEQ multiplex PCR, and TCRdb holds only the in-frame ones, with some missing. The sample holds approximately 28,000 clones, roughly 80% seen once. This specimen was CD4+ or CD8+ T cells sorted from blood, taken in a trial of the OX40 agonist ivuxolimab. Every receptor here comes from an adult with an advanced solid tumor such as melanoma, head and neck, liver or kidney cancer.

The chain combines TRBV5-5 with TRBJ1-1; 7 nucleotides align to TRBD1. V shed 0 bases, J shed 4 bases, and the junction held 9 bases outside the gene matches. The CDR3 is 16 residues long. From germline, CDR1 is SGHKS and CDR2 YYEKEE (reference sequence). The CDR3, as DNA: TGTGCCAGCAGCTTGGATTTAAGGGGGCTCGGCACTGAAGCTTTCTTT. It yields the protein CASSLDLRGLGTEAFF.

The gene calls are TRBV15 and TRBJ2-2, with D possibly being TRBD1 (6 bases). Germline V gene data show CDR1 as LNHNV and CDR2 as YYDKDF (reference sequence). This CDR3 is built from 16 residues. Trimming stripped 2 bases from V and 7 bases from J, with 17 bases between. The CDR3 sequence: CATSRPLTGLGGELFF. The CDR3 coding sequence is TGTGCCACCAGCAGACCACTGACAGGTCTTGGCGGGGAGCTGTTTTTT.

The chain has TRBV5-6 and TRBJ2-7, with 9 bases lining up with TRBD1. Germline V gives CDR1 SGHDT, CDR2 YYEEEE. The CDR3 is made up of 14 amino acids. Trimming took 3 bases from V and 4 from J; bases not matched to a gene: 5. CDR3: CASSSGTGMYEQYF. The DNA for the CDR3 is TGTGCCAGCAGCTCCGGGACAGGGATGTACGAGCAGTACTTC.

The chain links TRBV12-5 to TRBJ2-7; perhaps TRBD2 as D (5 bases). Germline CDR1 and CDR2: LGHNT and FRNRAP. The CDR3 is 16 amino acids. V lost 7 bases, J lost 4 bases, and 23 bases lay in between. The CDR3 sequence: CASAAHLRGSPYEQYF. DNA for the CDR3: TGTGCTAGTGCCGCTCACCTGCGCGGGTCTCCTTACGAGCAGTACTTC. Complete variable domain (other parts from reference TRBV12-5 and TRBJ2-7): DARVTQTPRHKVTEMGQEVTMRCQPILGHNTVFWYRQTMMQGLELLAYFRNRAPLDDSGMPKDRFSAEMPDATLATLKIQPSEPRDSAVYFCASAAHLRGSPYEQYFGPGTRLTVT.

J is TRBJ1-1 and V is TRBV5-6; TRBD1 might be the D (6 bases). The CDR3 consists of 15 residues. Germline values: CDR1 SGHDT, CDR2 YYEEEE. Deletions cut 4 bases from V and 3 bases from J, with 16 bases between. The CDR3 DNA sequence: TGTGCCAGCAGCGGTACGCAGGGGACCGACACTGAAGCTTTCTTT. This translates into CASSGTQGTDTEAFF.

The gene calls are TRBV19 and TRBJ1-2; the D is unclear. Trimming left V 9 bases short and J 8 bases short, with 19 bases between. The CDR3 has 13 amino acids. Looked up from germline, CDR1 is LNHDA and CDR2 is SQIVND (reference sequence). As DNA, the CDR3 is TGTGCCAGCTCGGAGCCTACTTATGGGGGCTACACCTTC. As protein: CASSEPTYGGYTF.

This clone was recorded once. The rearrangement joins TRBV9 to TRBJ1-2, with 7 bases lining up with TRBD1. The V and J ends lost 4 bases and 3 bases, in that order; junction bases with no gene match: 21. Germline CDR1 reads SGDLS; CDR2 reads YYNGEE. This CDR3 region has 19 residues. The CDR3 protein is CASSFYLPQGDKADYGYTF. In nucleotides, the CDR3 is TGTGCCAGCAGCTTTTATCTTCCCCAGGGGGACAAGGCCGACTATGGCTACACCTTC.

As for this clone: The junction shows a germline mismatch at one end, possibly a read error. The chain is built from TRBV7-7 and TRBJ2-1; 9 bases agree with TRBD2. The CDR3 consists of 16 residues. Looked up from germline, CDR1 is SSHAT and CDR2 is FNYEAQ (reference sequence). CDR3 nucleotides: TGTGCTAGCAGCCCGAGTTGGGCCGGGACTAGCTCTGAGCAGTTCTTC. This codes for CASSPSWAGTSSEQFF.

This clone is labeled as medium-sized. CDR3 protein: CASSSGPISGANVLTF. In nucleotides, the CDR3 is TGTGCCAGCAGCTCGGGACCCATCTCTGGGGCCAACGTCCTGACTTTC. The chain has TRBV13 and TRBJ2-6, with D possibly being TRBD1 or TRBD2 (5 bases each). Germline values: CDR1 PRHDT, CDR2 FYEKMQ (reference sequence). The CDR3 runs 16 residues. With 4 bases removed from V and 0 bases from J, the gap between germline ends came to 10 bases.

The rearrangement links TRBV6-7 to TRBJ2-7; D is unclear. TRBV6-7 is an open reading frame whose function is uncertain. V was pared by 0 bases and J by 0 bases, with 9 bases between. The CDR3 extends over 15 amino acids. CDR3 DNA sequence: TGTGCCAGCAGTTACTCGGTGAGTCTCTCCTACGAGCAGTACTTC. This encodes CASSYSVSLSYEQYF.

The V call is TRBV4-3, the J call TRBJ1-1; unclear D gene. The germline V and J ends were trimmed by 2 bases and 3 bases, with 7 bases remaining between them. CDR1 is LGHNA, CDR2 YSLEER, per germline. This CDR3 comprises 13 residues. The CDR3 sequence is CASSQLADTEAFF. Here the CDR3 DNA reads TGCGCCAGCAGCCAATTGGCAGACACTGAAGCTTTCTTT.

In DNA, the CDR3 is TGTGCCAGCAGTTACTTCGGCGGGCGGCAGACCCAGTACTTC. Amino acid sequence: CASSYFGGRQTQYF. The chain is built from TRBV6-5 and TRBJ2-5; weak D call: TRBD2 (5 bases). Trimming stripped 1 base from V and 6 bases from J, with 12 bases between. Germline values: CDR1 MNHEY, CDR2 SVGAGI. This CDR3 contains 14 residues.

V gene TRBV5-5 combines with J gene TRBJ2-7, with D perhaps TRBD1 (6 bases). This CDR3 has 15 amino acids. Per germline, CDR1 SGHKS and CDR2 YYEKEE (reference sequence). V was cut by 0 bases and J by 3 bases, with 13 bases left in between. The CDR3 reads CASSLEWGLGYEQYF. In DNA, the CDR3 is TGTGCCAGCAGCTTGGAATGGGGGCTGGGCTACGAGCAGTACTTC.

This rearrangement joins TRBV5-4 to TRBJ2-1, with D uncertain. Germline CDR1 is SGHNT and CDR2 is YYREEE (reference sequence). With 0 bases removed from V and 2 bases from J, the gap between germline ends came to 15 bases. There are 17 residues in the CDR3. CDR3 coding DNA: TGTGCCAGCAGCTTGGCCTCGGGTTACATTACCTACAATGAGCAGTTCTTC. It codes for CASSLASGYITYNEQFF.

This sequence joins TRBV4-3 and TRBJ1-3; D not certain. From germline, CDR1 is LGHNA and CDR2 YSLEER. The V gene lost 0 bases and the J gene lost 4 bases, with 16 bases spanning the gap. The CDR3 is 17 amino acids. The CDR3 protein is CASSQDAGQSYGNTIYF. The CDR3 region has the DNA TGCGCCAGCAGCCAAGACGCCGGGCAAAGCTACGGAAACACCATATATTTT.

V usage is TRBV25-1 and J usage is TRBJ2-7, with a possible D match to TRBD2 (5 bases). CDR3 length: 13 residues. Trimming stripped 4 bases from V and 1 base from J, with 8 bases between. In germline, CDR1 is MGHDK, CDR2 SYGVNS. The CDR3 nucleotides are TGTGCCAGCAGTGTCCGGGGATCCTACGAGCAGTACTTC. It codes for CASSVRGSYEQYF.

The chain is built from TRBV19 and TRBJ1-1; TRBD1 might be the D (6 bases). The CDR3 sequence is 17 residues long. Germline V gene sequence: CDR1 LNHDA, CDR2 SQIVND (reference sequence). V was pared by 0 bases and J by 5 bases, with 19 bases between. For the CDR3, the DNA is TGTGCCAGTAGTATAGATCTATTGGGGGGGGCTTGGACTGAAGCTTTCTTT. It encodes CASSIDLLGGAWTEAFF. Full variable domain (remainder filled in from reference TRBV19 and TRBJ1-1): DGGITQSPKYLFRKEGQNVTLSCEQNLNHDAMYWYRQDPGQGLRLIYYSQIVNDFQKGDIAEGYSVSREKKESFPLTVTSAQKNPTAFYLCASSIDLLGGAWTEAFFGQGTRLTVV.

V and J are TRBV19 and TRBJ2-2; either TRBD1 or TRBD2 may supply D (5 bases each). CDR1 is LNHDA and CDR2 is SQIVND in the germline V gene (reference sequence). Trimming removed 3 bases from V and 7 bases from J, with 9 bases in between. This CDR3 contains 13 residues. CDR3 nucleotide sequence: TGTGCCAGTAGTATGGGGACCCTCGGGGAGCTGTTTTTT. Amino acid sequence: CASSMGTLGELFF.

V and J are TRBV7-9 and TRBJ1-2; TRBD1 might be the D (5 bases). V was shortened by 4 bases and J by 2 bases, with 14 bases between the two germline ends. The CDR3 loop spans 15 amino acids. Per the germline V gene, CDR1 is SEHNR and CDR2 is FQNEAQ (reference sequence). In nucleotides, the CDR3 is TGTGCCAGCAGCTCTACCTGGACAAGCAACTATGGCTACACCTTC. Protein: CASSSTWTSNYGYTF.

The sample holds one count of this clone. V is TRBV6-5 and J is TRBJ1-1; 7 bases fit TRBD1. Losses at the gene ends were 0 bases for V and 0 bases for J; bases not matched to a gene: 4. Per germline, CDR1 MNHEY and CDR2 SVGAGI. This CDR3 region has 16 residues. The CDR3 coding sequence is TGTGCCAGCAGTTACTCAGGGGGCTGGATGAACACTGAAGCTTTCTTT. It specifies CASSYSGGWMNTEAFF.

The chain joins TRBV7-6 to TRBJ2-1; 8 nucleotides agree with TRBD2. Germline CDR1 reads SGHVS; CDR2 reads FNYEAQ. The CDR3 loop spans 14 amino acids. With 3 bases clipped from V and 3 bases from J, the junction kept 1 base outside the gene matches. CDR3 coding DNA: TGTGCCAGCAGCTTCAGCGGGGGCTACAATGAGCAGTTCTTC. It encodes CASSFSGGYNEQFF.